This T cell receptor beta chain was sequenced during a study of blood T cell repertoires in COVID-19 (dated by TCRdb to 2019 to 2021). A note on the overall study: Samples covering the acute and convalescent phases of COVID-19 were provided by collaborators in the United States, Italy and Spain. The material from the prospective study consisted of cDNA or gDNA derived from T cells, B-cell-depleted T cells, or PBMCs. The dataset comprised deeply sampled blood TCRbeta repertoires from subjects exposed to, actively infected with, or recovered from COVID-19. The repertoires were made available in a free public database intended to serve as a resource for research on the immune response to SARS-CoV-2. The samples were drawn from two sources: the first 160 participants of the ongoing ImmuneRACE study, and 1,254 subjects contributed by 6 global collaborators. Sample metadata almost always included a de-identified subject ID, COVID-19 status, age in years and sex. Where available, HLA class I and class II types were taken from metadata supplied by the sample provider and were not determined by assay-based typing. The full study reports these points: How much clinical and demographic metadata was included differed by source and by participant, and the metadata was provided uncurated.

Whole blood was collected in K2EDTA tubes by collaborating institutions according to the institutions' own protocols. For TCRbeta analysis, collaborator samples were shipped as frozen whole blood, as isolated PBMCs, or as DNA extracted from either sample type. Points on this clone: Its cognate antigen has yet to be identified. No base quality values were provided; no much bigger clone lies one nucleotide off.

TCRbeta CDR3 regions were amplified from genomic DNA using the immunoSEQ Assay, a bias-controlled multiplex PCR. The study's processing was this. Nucleated cell counts per sample were estimated from amplification of reference gene primers within the assay. To quantify the absolute abundance of each unique TCRbeta CDR3 rearrangement, sequence reads were collapsed and filtered. For each sample, productive Simpson clonality was calculated as the square root of Simpson's diversity index over productive rearrangements. TCRdb holds this immuneACCESS table with in-frame rearrangements only. Some clones are missing; in checked studies, unresolved V genes explain under half, and the rest has no known cause. V, J and clone size are taken as reported in that table, and D and trimming were inferred from the DNA itself. The sample table lists approximately 430,000 clones, about nine tenths of them with a count of one. Jointly, the top ten make up more than 1.4% of the sample.

According to the germline V gene, CDR1 reads SGDLS and CDR2 reads YYNGEE. The junction shows trimming of 1 base on V and 4 bases on J, plus 11 bases between the germline ends. Counted from cysteine to phenylalanine, this CDR3 has 14 amino acids. Only the CDR3 DNA is retained, 42 bases long and in frame from the first base. The sequencing sample was made of peripheral blood. The receptor's source is a woman aged 25-40 years with active or convalescent COVID-19. The chain is made from TRBV9 and TRBJ1-2; TRBD1 is perhaps the D gene, given 6 matching bases. The CDR3 reads CASSVPQGLYGYTF. The nucleotide sequence reads TGTGCCAGCAGCGTACCACAGGGTCTCTATGGCTACACCTTC.